This TCR beta chain appears in the sequencing data of a study of cytomegalovirus exposure and HLA in healthy donors. Study summary: Within the Caucasian-associated ancestry cluster were around 80% of the approximately 390 genotyped donors. General study findings and limits: Later on, a genetic analysis was performed. It linked a missense variant in DCLRE1C with V- and J-gene trimming of TCR beta.

Germline assignment: CDR1 LNHNV and CDR2 YYDKDF (reference sequence). The CDR3 contains 16 residues. Trimming removed 7 bases at V and 2 bases at J, with 20 bases between. Primers included in the PCR were 60 Vbeta and 13 Jbeta primers. The data were produced by immunoSEQ multiplex PCR, yet TCRdb's version contains in-frame clones alone and is incomplete. The repertoire holds 75,000 to 100,000 clones, with roughly 79% as singletons. On this clone: Its antigen is currently unknown.

The chain carries TRBV15 and TRBJ1-1; no definite D call. The source of this sequence is a man aged 25-40 years in good health and CMV-seronegative. Sequencing was performed on PBMCs. The CDR3 sequence is CATIPGHRTSNTEAFF. CDR3 DNA: TGTGCCACCATCCCTGGGCATCGGACTAGCAACACTGAAGCTTTCTTT.